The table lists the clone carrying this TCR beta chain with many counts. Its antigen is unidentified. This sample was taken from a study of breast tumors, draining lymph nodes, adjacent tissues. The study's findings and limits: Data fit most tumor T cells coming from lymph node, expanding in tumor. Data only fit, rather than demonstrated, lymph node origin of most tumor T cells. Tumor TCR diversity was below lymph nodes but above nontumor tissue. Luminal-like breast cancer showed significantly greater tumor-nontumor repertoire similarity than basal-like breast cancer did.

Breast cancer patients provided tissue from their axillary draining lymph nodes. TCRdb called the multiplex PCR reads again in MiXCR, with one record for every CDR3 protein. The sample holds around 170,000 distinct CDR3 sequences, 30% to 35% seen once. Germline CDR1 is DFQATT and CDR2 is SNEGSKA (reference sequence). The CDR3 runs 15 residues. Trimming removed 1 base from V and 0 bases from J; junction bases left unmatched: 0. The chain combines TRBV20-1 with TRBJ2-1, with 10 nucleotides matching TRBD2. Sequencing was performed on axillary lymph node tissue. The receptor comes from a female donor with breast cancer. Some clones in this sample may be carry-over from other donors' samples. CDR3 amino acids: CSARASGSSYNEQFF. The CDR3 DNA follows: TGCAGTGCTAGAGCTAGCGGGAGCTCCTACAATGAGCAGTTCTTC.